This record concerns one TCR beta chain sequence. What it recognizes is unknown. The sample originates from a study of cytomegalovirus exposure and HLA in healthy donors. Whole-study context: The Caucasian-associated ancestry cluster held roughly 80% of 398 genotyped donors. Findings and caveats of the study: The authors enumerated over 150 TCR beta chains as linked to cytomegalovirus. Clonal expansion, a later analysis showed, was greater in HLA-associated TCR beta chains than in equally common others. About 87% or about 30% of the time was how often most TCR beta V segments were productive, according to an earlier analysis.

The study ran its PCR with 60 Vbeta and 13 Jbeta primers. Sequenced by immunoSEQ multiplex PCR; TCRdb stores in-frame clones only, minus some. Of fewer than 250,000 clones in the sample, nearly 80% were seen once. The CDR3 contains 12 residues. The germline V gene has CDR1 WSHSY and CDR2 SAAADI. Trimming removed 10 bases at V and 2 bases at J, with 11 bases between. The chain recombines TRBV10-2 with TRBJ1-1; D gene ambiguous. The specimen sequenced was PBMCs. This receptor was taken from a male donor in good health and CMV-seronegative. This CDR3 reads CATLELNTEAFF. The CDR3 nucleotides read TGCGCCACCCTGGAGCTCAACACTGAAGCTTTCTTT.